Below, one T cell receptor (beta chain) is given with its context. Its antigen remains unknown. The sample is drawn from a study of T cell responses to AZD1222 COVID-19 vaccine. Across the whole study: Pooling was applied to second doses at about 4 or about 12 weeks.

V was trimmed by 1 base and J by 8 bases, leaving 9 bases between them. This CDR3 contains 12 residues. CDR1 is SGHNT and CDR2 is YYREEE in the germline V gene (reference sequence). Regarding the study as a whole: Among the donors, most were white British and more were female, and clonal diversity was possibly underestimated. Regions 160-218 and 743-854 held dominance among vaccine-associated CD4 TCRs, which spanned spike. Reportedly, nearly half of unique spike TCRs recognized epitopes outside B.1.351/B.1.1.7 mutations.

Here immunoSEQ multiplex PCR was the method, and the copy in TCRdb shows in-frame clones only, minus some. The sample lists tens of thousands of clones; roughly 89% were seen once. This chain connects TRBV5-4 to TRBJ1-1; D is ambiguous. The receptor was derived from an adult in good health. This material consisted of peripheral blood, taken on day 0 of AZD1222 vaccination. This CDR3 reads CASSLNSQEAFF. CDR3 DNA sequence: TGTGCCAGCAGCTTGAATTCTCAAGAAGCTTTCTTT.